This T cell receptor beta chain was recovered during a study of naive and memory T cell subsets. General study points: Especially in CD8 cells, naive repertoires contained a few larger clonotypes, possibly CD45RA-re-expressing memory cells.

As regards this clonotype: Its antigen remains unidentified.

An equimolar mix of two oligonucleotides served as the beta constant-region primer for TRBC1 and TRBC2. Nested alpha and beta constant-region primers with the SP2 primer drove four PCR rounds on ligated cDNA. TCRdb called the UMI-ligation and nested PCR reads again in MiXCR, with one record for every CDR3 protein. Among about 160,000 distinct CDR3 sequences listed, over 20% were seen once. V was clipped by 4 bases and J by 4 bases; unmatched bases: 5. CDR1 SGHVS and CDR2 FQNEAQ come from the germline V gene. The CDR3 runs to 15 residues. The sequencing sample was made of naive CD4+ T cells from blood. This clonotype was obtained from a human donor in good health. This chain links TRBV7-8 with TRBJ2-1; 9 bases are shared with TRBD1. In nucleotides, the CDR3 is TGTGCCAGCAGCTACGACAGGGGGAATTACAATGAGCAGTTCTTC. Translation: CASSYDRGNYNEQFF.